This passage covers 29 T cell receptor beta chains from one sample sequenced in a study of T and B cells in COVID-19 patients. From blood, about 250-550 ng of genomic DNA served as TRB template. TRB rearrangements were amplified by multiplex PCR with BIOMED2 TRB-A/B primers. Using its own MiXCR run on the multiplex PCR reads, TCRdb lists one record per CDR3 protein. The sample contains approximately 18,000 distinct CDR3 sequences, under 30% of which appear only once. The sample taken for sequencing was blood. The receptors derive from a human donor who had recovered from COVID-19.

This rearrangement joins TRBV24-1 to TRBJ1-3; D gene ambiguous. Deletions cut 8 bases from V and 0 bases from J, with 10 bases between. CDR1 and CDR2 (germline): KGHDR, SFDVKD. This CDR3 has 14 residues. The CDR3 is CATTERFSGNTIYF. The CDR3 region has the DNA TGTGCCACCACCGAACGGTTCTCTGGAAACACCATATATTTT.

J is TRBJ2-7 and V is TRBV6-2 or TRBV6-3; tentatively, D is TRBD2 (6 bases). The germline CDR1 and CDR2 sequences are MNHEY and SVGEGT. This CDR3 is 15 amino acids long. Trimming took off 5 bases at V and 3 bases at J, with 17 bases between the two ends. CDR3 nucleotide sequence: TGTGCCAGCAGTCGCCGGGACTCCGAATTCTACGAGCAGTACTTC. Protein product: CASSRRDSEFYEQYF.

The CDR3, as DNA: TGTGCCAGCAGTTCCTCAGGTACGGCTAACTATGGCTACACCTTC. It specifies CASSSSGTANYGYTF. The V and J genes are TRBV5-4 and TRBJ1-2, with D unresolved. Germline CDR1 and CDR2: SGHNT and YYREEE (reference sequence). V gave up 5 bases and J gave up 0 bases, with 14 bases separating them. CDR3 length equals 15 residues.

By share, this clonotype counts as medium-sized. CDR3 DNA sequence: TGTGCCAGTAGTCCCATAGGGGAGGGAGAGACCCAGTACTTC. Translation: CASSPIGEGETQYF. The chain employs TRBV19 and TRBJ2-5, with 7 bases lining up with TRBD2. J lost 4 bases, V lost 5 bases, and 7 bases had no gene match. The CDR3 spans 14 residues. Germline V gives CDR1 LNHDA, CDR2 SQIVND (reference sequence).

The chain joins TRBV6-2 or TRBV6-3 to TRBJ1-1; D unresolved. Germline V gene lookup returns CDR1 MNHEY and CDR2 SVGEGT. The V and J ends lost 3 bases and 1 base respectively, with 9 bases between them. The CDR3 loop spans 14 amino acids. CDR3 in DNA: TGTGCCAGCAGTTATACAGACCAGAACACTGAAGCTTTCTTT. This gives the protein CASSYTDQNTEAFF.

The table lists this clonotype with a few counts. The V gene is TRBV5-6, the J gene TRBJ1-1, with unresolved D. Germline V CDR1 and CDR2: SGHDT, YYEEEE. This CDR3 is built from 15 residues. V shed 0 bases and J shed 0 bases, with 9 bases lying between them. The CDR3 loop reads CASSLARHLNTEAFF. The CDR3 bases are TGTGCCAGCAGCTTGGCAAGACACCTGAACACTGAAGCTTTCTTT. Full variable domain (remainder filled in from reference TRBV5-6 and TRBJ1-1): DAGVTQSPTHLIKTRGQQVTLRCSPKSGHDTVSWYQQALGQGPQFIFQYYEEEERQRGNFPDRFSGHQFPNYSSELNVNALLLGDSALYLCASSLARHLNTEAFFGQGTRLTVV.

V is TRBV12-3 or TRBV12-4 and J is TRBJ1-2; 10 bases match TRBD1. Trimming took 8 bases from V and 3 from J; bases not matched to a gene: 12. This CDR3 contains 16 residues. CDR3 in DNA: TGTGCCAGCGGAAGCCGGGCGACAGGGGGCCACTATGGCTACACCTTC. Translated, it gives CASGSRATGGHYGYTF.

CDR3 in DNA: TGCAGTGCCGTACAGGGGAGGTCCTACGAGCAGTACTTC. It is translated as CSAVQGRSYEQYF. The V gene is TRBV20-1, the J gene TRBJ2-7; D perhaps matches TRBD1 (7 bases). With 6 bases removed from V and 1 base from J, the gap between germline ends came to 13 bases. Germline loops: CDR1 DFQATT, CDR2 SNEGSKA (reference sequence). The CDR3 has 13 amino acids.

This clonotype was counted many times. The chain recombines TRBV27 with TRBJ2-3, with a possible D match to TRBD1 (6 bases). The germline V gene encodes CDR1 MNHEY and CDR2 SMNVEV (reference sequence). V lost 3 bases and J lost 5, with 15 bases in between. This CDR3 is 15 amino acids long. CDR3 in DNA: TGTGCCAGCAGTTTCGGACAGTCGGGGAGAGATACGCAGTATTTT. Amino acid sequence: CASSFGQSGRDTQYF.

This clonotype has just a few counts. V and J are TRBV6-5 and TRBJ1-1; no clear D. The CDR3 is 14 amino acids. Per the germline V gene, CDR1 is MNHEY and CDR2 is SVGAGI. The V end was cut by 6 bases, the J end by 6 bases, with 17 bases between. The CDR3 sequence: CASSQDPILAEAFF. The CDR3 nucleotides read TGTGCCAGCAGCCAAGACCCGATACTAGCTGAAGCTTTCTTT.

This clonotype showed up many times. This sequence joins TRBV6-2 or TRBV6-3 and TRBJ2-6, with TRBD1 identical over 9 bases. Trimming at V came to 7 bases and at J to 2 bases, leaving 6 bases not matched to a gene. Germline assignment: CDR1 MNHEY and CDR2 SVGEGT. The CDR3 sequence is 16 residues long. CDR3 coding DNA: TGTGCCAGCAACTTACAGGGGGCGGCTGGGGCCAACGTCCTGACTTTC. This translates into CASNLQGAAGANVLTF.

This clonotype is medium-sized (0.01 to 0.1%). CDR3 protein: CASSSGRLYNEQFF. The CDR3 DNA sequence: TGTGCCAGTAGTAGCGGGAGACTGTACAATGAGCAGTTCTTC. The rearrangement joins TRBV19 to TRBJ2-1, with 7 bases aligning to TRBD2. The germline CDR1 and CDR2 sequences are LNHDA and SQIVND (reference sequence). V shed 4 bases and J 4 bases; nucleotides not matched to a gene: 4. CDR3 length: 14 amino acids.

This clonotype was seen repeatedly, ten times or more. The rearrangement joins TRBV27 to TRBJ2-7, with D perhaps matching TRBD1 (6 bases). CDR3 length: 12 amino acids. The germline CDR1 and CDR2 sequences are MNHEY and SMNVEV (reference sequence). Trimming took 8 bases from V and 6 from J, leaving 14 bases between them. CDR3 DNA: TGTGCCAGCCCCCCGGCAGGGGTCGAGCAGTACTTC. It yields the protein CASPPAGVEQYF.

The chain uses TRBV20-1 and TRBJ1-2; 8 nucleotides match TRBD1. Trimming took 4 bases from V and 7 from J; bases not matched to a gene: 5. Germline CDR1 reads DFQATT; CDR2 reads SNEGSKA (reference sequence). This CDR3 has 12 amino acids. CDR3 amino acids: CSAKEQGVGYTF. In nucleotides, the CDR3 is TGCAGTGCTAAGGAACAGGGGGTTGGCTACACCTTC.

This clonotype came up many times. The rearrangement joins TRBV19 to TRBJ1-1, with TRBD1 as a possible D gene (5 bases). This CDR3 has 11 amino acids. Germline V gene lookup returns CDR1 LNHDA and CDR2 SQIVND (reference sequence). CDR3 residues: CAAGGGTEAFF. In DNA, the CDR3 is TGTGCAGCTGGGGGGGGGACTGAAGCTTTCTTT.

This clonotype appeared a few times. At one end, the junction sequence differs from germline, possibly due to a read error. The chain combines TRBV15 with TRBJ1-2; D remains ambiguous. This CDR3 contains 10 residues. Germline CDR1 LNHNV, CDR2 YYDKDF (reference sequence). The CDR3 sequence: CATSRDGYTF. The DNA for the CDR3 is TGTGCCACCAGCCGAGACGGCTACACCTTC.

This chain connects TRBV11-1 to TRBJ2-7; no definite D call. The CDR3 runs to 12 residues. Germline CDR1 is SGHAT and CDR2 is FQDESV (reference sequence). Trimming pared 8 bases from V and 6 bases from J, leaving 14 bases between. The CDR3 region is CASGLSLLEQYF. For the CDR3, the DNA is TGTGCCAGCGGGCTGAGCCTACTCGAGCAGTACTTC.

The V call is TRBV6-5, the J call TRBJ2-1; D perhaps matches TRBD1 (5 bases). Trimming cost V 4 bases and J 4 bases, with 23 bases left between them. CDR1 and CDR2 (germline): MNHEY, SVGAGI. The CDR3 contains 18 residues. The CDR3 here is CASSSGSGSPVNYNEQFF. CDR3 sequence (DNA): TGTGCCAGCAGTTCCGGGTCAGGGTCCCCGGTCAATTACAATGAGCAGTTCTTC.

To note about this clonotype: One end of the junction is discordant with germline, which a read error may explain. J is TRBJ2-3 and V is TRBV28; 8 bases match TRBD2. The CDR3 loop spans 15 amino acids. Germline V gene sequence: CDR1 MDHEN, CDR2 SYDVKM. Here the CDR3 reads CASRIAGTYTDSQYF. CDR3 sequence (DNA): TGTGCCAGCAGGATAGCGGGAACTTACACAGATTCGCAGTATTTT. The full variable domain, in which reference TRBV28 and TRBJ2-3 provide the parts outside the CDR3, is DVKVTQSSRYLVKRTGEKVFLECVQDMDHENMFWYRQDPGLGLRLIYFSYDVKMKEKGDIPEGYSVSREKKERFSLILESASTNQTSMYLCASRIAGTYTDSQYFGPGTRLTVL.

This chain connects TRBV7-2 to TRBJ2-2; D is undetermined. CDR3 size: 12 residues. Trimming pared 3 bases from V and 6 bases from J, leaving 5 bases between. Germline CDR1 reads SGHTA; CDR2 reads FQGNSA. Here the CDR3 reads CASSFQSGELFF. DNA of the CDR3: TGTGCCAGCAGCTTCCAATCCGGGGAGCTGTTTTTT.

Relative to its sample, this clonotype is medium-sized. The chain is built from TRBV29-1 and TRBJ1-1; D gene ambiguous. The germline V gene encodes CDR1 SQVTM and CDR2 ANQGSEA. This CDR3 comprises 17 residues. Deletions cut 3 bases from V and 0 bases from J, with 20 bases between. The CDR3 DNA follows: TGCAGCGTTGACCCCCACAGCCGGCCCGGAATGAACACTGAAGCTTTCTTT. Its protein product is CSVDPHSRPGMNTEAFF.

The chain carries TRBV5-1 and TRBJ2-5; D remains ambiguous. The CDR3 extends over 14 amino acids. CDR1 and CDR2 from the germline V gene are SGHRS and YFSETQ. V gave up 2 bases and J gave up 5 bases, with 13 bases separating them. The CDR3 here is CASSFEPQVETQYF. The CDR3 DNA reads TGCGCCAGCAGCTTCGAGCCTCAGGTGGAGACCCAGTACTTC.

This clonotype was counted at least ten times. The rearrangement uses TRBV6-5 and TRBJ2-5, with no clear D. There are 13 residues in the CDR3. Germline CDR1 reads MNHEY; CDR2 reads SVGAGI. Trimming took 2 bases from V and 5 from J, leaving 9 bases between them. This chain's CDR3 is CASSYGLQETQYF. The CDR3 nucleotides read TGTGCCAGCAGTTACGGGCTGCAGGAGACCCAGTACTTC.

V and J are TRBV6-5 and TRBJ1-1; possibly TRBD1 for D (5 bases). The tail of the sequence fits TRBJ1-6 better, so the J call may be wrong. Germline assignment: CDR1 MNHEY and CDR2 SVGAGI. The CDR3 runs 12 residues. CDR3 sequence: CASSLRAAPLHF. CDR3 sequence (DNA): TGTGCCAGCAGCCTCAGGGCGGCACCCCTCCACTTT.

The genes are TRBV20-1 and TRBJ2-5, with a weak D call TRBD2 (7 bases). Trimming removed 3 bases at V and 5 bases at J, with 19 bases between. The CDR3 covers 15 residues. Per germline, CDR1 DFQATT and CDR2 SNEGSKA (reference sequence). CDR3 nucleotides: TGCAGTGCTAGGAGGGGGGGGCGAGGAGTGGAGACCCAGTACTTC. Translating it yields CSARRGGRGVETQYF.

The V call is TRBV6-2 or TRBV6-3, the J call TRBJ1-2; D ambiguous. CDR1 MNHEY and CDR2 SVGEGT come from the germline V gene. The ends were cut back, 3 bases at V and 6 bases at J, with 8 bases in the middle. CDR3 size: 12 residues. CDR3 protein: CASSYPWDGYTF. CDR3 DNA: TGTGCCAGCAGTTATCCTTGGGATGGCTACACCTTC.

The chain recombines TRBV10-3 with TRBJ2-3; D gene uncertain. Trimming pared 2 bases from V and 10 bases from J, leaving 10 bases between. The CDR3 has 12 amino acids. Germline values: CDR1 ENHRY, CDR2 SYGVKD. CDR3 protein: CAISETSVSQYF. The CDR3 DNA follows: TGTGCCATCAGTGAGACGTCAGTGTCGCAGTATTTT.

The V and J genes are TRBV6-4 and TRBJ2-2, with D tentatively TRBD2 (7 bases). The CDR3 is 14 residues long. The germline V gene has CDR1 MRHNA and CDR2 SNTAGT. V lost 3 bases, J lost 3 bases, and 8 bases lay in between. In DNA form, the CDR3 reads TGTGCCAGCAGTGAAGGGGGGGACACCGGGGAGCTGTTTTTT. Translated: CASSEGGDTGELFF.

This chain uses TRBV4-3 with TRBJ2-2; 8 positions agree with TRBD2. The CDR3 is 16 amino acids. V trimming: 4 bases; J trimming: 9 bases; junction bases outside the gene matches: 13. Germline CDR1 and CDR2: LGHNA and YSLEER. DNA for the CDR3: TGCGCCAGCAGCCTAACATCGGGACTAGAGGGACGGGAGCTGTTTTTT. Residues: CASSLTSGLEGRELFF.